This T cell receptor beta chain originates from a study of OX40 agonist ivuxolimab in advanced cancers. Whole-study context: In this trial design, patients received ivuxolimab intravenously at 0.01 to 10 mg/kg every 2 weeks. The diagnoses of dose-escalation patients were hepatocellular carcinoma, melanoma, renal cell or head and neck cancer. Under the entry rules, prior anti-PD-1, anti-PD-L1 or anti-CTLA-4 therapy was allowed, and roughly 41% had some.

This table comes from immunoSEQ multiplex PCR, and its TCRdb copy is limited to in-frame clones, with some not included. The profile shows under 100,000 clones, just under 95% of them singletons. CDR3 size: 12 residues. Germline CDR1 MNHEY, CDR2 SMNVEV (reference sequence). Trimming removed 6 bases at V and 0 bases at J, with 3 bases between. V gene TRBV27 combines with J gene TRBJ2-1, with D unresolved. Material: CD4+ or CD8+ T cells sorted from blood, obtained in a trial of the OX40 agonist ivuxolimab. The sequence derives from an adult with an advanced solid tumor such as melanoma, head and neck, liver or kidney cancer. CDR3 sequence reads: CASSASYNEQFF. In DNA, the CDR3 is TGTGCCAGCAGCGCCTCCTACAATGAGCAGTTCTTC.